These T cell receptor beta chains were read from a single sample in a study of T cells of healthy individuals. TCRdb analysed the 5' RACE reads with MiXCR anew, one entry per CDR3 protein. The table records 60,000 to 75,000 distinct CDR3 sequences, around 15% of them present only once. These receptors came from a human donor in good health. CDR3s include the opening cysteine and the closing phenylalanine or tryptophan. A D gene is named only where the DNA matches it firmly. Size is stated for part of the rows, as once, few or many counts, or as a class when the clone is expanded.

v_call	clone_size	j_call	d_call	cdr3_nt	cdr3_aa
TRBV7-6	-	TRBJ2-2	-	TGTGCCAGCAGCTTAGCGCTCGGGGCGGGGACCGGGGAGCTGTTTTTT	CASSLALGAGTGELFF
TRBV12-3/TRBV12-4	-	TRBJ2-1	TRBD1	TGTGCCAGCAGTTTAGAAATCAGGGGGAATGAGCAGTTCTTC	CASSLEIRGNEQFF
TRBV18	few	TRBJ2-2	TRBD2	TGTGCCAGCTCACCGGGAGGGAGGTCCACCGGGGAGCTGTTTTTT	CASSPGGRSTGELFF
TRBV2	-	TRBJ2-1	TRBD1	TGTGCCAGCAGCATGGGGACAGGGGGCATTTTAGGCAATGAGCAGTTCTTC	CASSMGTGGILGNEQFF
TRBV11-3	-	TRBJ2-1	-	TGTGCCAGCAGCTTAGAGGGTTATGAGCAGTTCTTC	CASSLEGYEQFF
TRBV6-5	many	TRBJ2-3	-	TGTGCCAGCAGGTTATTGGATAGTTACACAGATACGCAGTATTTT	CASRLLDSYTDTQYF
TRBV13	few	TRBJ1-2	TRBD1	TGTGCCAGCAGCCTTCGGACAGGGCACTATGGCTACACCTTC	CASSLRTGHYGYTF
TRBV2	many	TRBJ2-3	-	TGTGCCAGCAGTGAAGACAGGGGCACAGATACGCAGTATTTT	CASSEDRGTDTQYF
TRBV18	many	TRBJ2-5	TRBD1	TGTGCCAGCTCTCACGGGACAGGGGAAGAGACCCAGTACTTC	CASSHGTGEETQYF
TRBV6-4	-	TRBJ2-1	-	TGTGCCAGCAGTGACTTCCCGGGACGGGATGAGCAGTTCTTC	CASSDFPGRDEQFF
TRBV20-1	many	TRBJ1-4	-	TGCAGTGCTAGGAAACAGCTTAATGAAAAACTGTTTTTT	CSARKQLNEKLFF
TRBV7-2	-	TRBJ2-7	-	TGTGCCAGCACGCGTAACGGCTACGAGCAGTACTTC	CASTRNGYEQYF
TRBV2	many	TRBJ2-7	TRBD2	TGTGCCAGCAGCGCCACGGGGGGGCGGCACTACGAGCAGTACTTC	CASSATGGRHYEQYF
TRBV18	few	TRBJ2-7	TRBD1	TGTGCCAGCTCACAGGGGGCCCTCTCCTACGAGCAGTACTTC	CASSQGALSYEQYF
TRBV27	-	TRBJ2-2	-	TGTGCCAGCGCAGGGGGAGGGCGGACCGGGGAGCTGTTTTTT	CASAGGGRTGELFF
TRBV5-6	-	TRBJ1-1	-	TGTGCCAGCAGCTTGGGATCTGAAGCTTTCTTT	CASSLGSEAFF
TRBV5-1	-	TRBJ2-2	TRBD2	TGCGCCAGCAGCTTGGTGGGAGGGGAGAACACCGGGGAGCTGTTTTTT	CASSLVGGENTGELFF
TRBV4-2	many	TRBJ2-1	-	TGTGCCAGCAGTCAGGGGAGCTCCTACAATGAGCAGTTCTTC	CASSQGSSYNEQFF
TRBV11-3	many	TRBJ2-1	-	TGTGCCAGCAGCTTAGCATCCCTAGGGTCCAATGAGCAGTTCTTC	CASSLASLGSNEQFF
TRBV12-3/TRBV12-4	many	TRBJ1-3	TRBD1	TGTGCCAGCAGTTTGGTGGACAGGGCTAGCACCATATATTTT	CASSLVDRASTIYF
TRBV12-3/TRBV12-4	-	TRBJ1-4	-	TGTGCCAGCAGTTTTATTGTCCGAGAAAAACTGTTTTTT	CASSFIVREKLFF
TRBV3-1	-	TRBJ2-7	TRBD1	TGTGCCAGCAGCCAAGAAAGCAGGGGACAGGAGCAGTACTTC	CASSQESRGQEQYF
TRBV7-3	many	TRBJ2-7	-	TGTGCCAGCAGCTTAAATGGCAGGGACAGGGGAGTAGCGGGAGGGCCCATTTACGAGCAGTACTTC	CASSLNGRDRGVAGGPIYEQYF
TRBV29-1	few	TRBJ1-1	TRBD1	TGCAGCGTAGGGACAGGGGGGGTAGTCACTGAAGCTTTCTTT	CSVGTGGVVTEAFF